The rows below give T cell receptor beta chains drawn from one sample of a study of T cell repertoires in cytomegalovirus infection. TCRdb called the reads again in MiXCR, with one record for every CDR3 protein. The data contain roughly 630,000 distinct CDR3 sequences, approximately 25% of them singletons. The sequencing input was CD8+ T cells from PBMCs. The source of these receptors is a human donor in good health (CMV status not recorded). Some clones in this sample may be carry-over from other donors' samples. CDR3s include the opening cysteine and the closing phenylalanine or tryptophan. A D gene is named only where the DNA matches it firmly. The size entry is marked missing in some rows and otherwise reads once, few, many or a size class.

CDR3nt | CDR3aa | j_gene | abundance | d_gene | v_gene
TGTGCCGCCAGTTCGATTGAGAGTTTTACCTACAATGAGCAGTTCTTC | CAASSIESFTYNEQFF | TRBJ2-1 | NA | NA | TRBV6-6
TGCAGTGCTAGACCCATTATGACAGGTAGCTCCTACGAGCAGTACTTC | CSARPIMTGSSYEQYF | TRBJ2-7 | few | NA | TRBV20-1
TGTGCCAGCAGCTTGGGGGAGCCGTATAGCAATCAGCCCCAGCATTTT | CASSLGEPYSNQPQHF | TRBJ1-5 | NA | NA | TRBV5-6
TGTGTCACCAGTGACCCTGCCCCAAGTGGGACTGAAGCTTTCTTT | CVTSDPAPSGTEAFF | TRBJ1-1 | NA | NA | TRBV24-1
TGTGCCAGCAGTTACCCGGGGGGAAGGCAGTTCTTC | CASSYPGGRQFF | TRBJ2-1 | many | TRBD2 | TRBV6-2/TRBV6-3
TGTGCCAGCAGCCAAGATCTCTTGGGGGGCCGCTACGAGCAGTACTTC | CASSQDLLGGRYEQYF | TRBJ2-7 | NA | NA | TRBV14
TGTGCCAGCAGTTACTCGACAAGCAAGGGGAACAGCGACACCATATATTTT | CASSYSTSKGNSDTIYF | TRBJ1-3 | NA | NA | TRBV6-2/TRBV6-3
TGTGCCAGCAGAGGTGAAGGATTAGCCGGAAACACCATATATTTT | CASRGEGLAGNTIYF | TRBJ1-3 | NA | NA | TRBV2
TGTGCCTCGTCACACGGACATTTGAACACCGGGGAGCTGTTTTTT | CASSHGHLNTGELFF | TRBJ2-2 | NA | NA | TRBV27
TGTGCCAGCAGCTCAGACGGGCGCCACTCACCCCTCCACTTT | CASSSDGRHSPLHF | TRBJ1-6 | many | NA | TRBV7-6
TGTGCCAGCAGTAACAAACCGTACAATGAGCAGTTCTTC | CASSNKPYNEQFF | TRBJ2-1 | few | NA | TRBV25-1
TGTGCCAGCAACCAGGGGCAGGAGATGTGGACCCAGTACTTC | CASNQGQEMWTQYF | TRBJ2-5 | NA | NA | TRBV28
TGCAGCGTTGGGGGGGGGGCCTCCTCTGGAAACACCATATATTTT | CSVGGGASSGNTIYF | TRBJ1-3 | few | NA | TRBV29-1
TGTGCCAGTAGTATCCGGGGGGAGAACTATGGCTACACCTTC | CASSIRGENYGYTF | TRBJ1-2 | many | NA | TRBV19
TGTGCCAGCAGTTACTCGAAGGCTAGCGGGGGGCTTGAGCAGTTCTTC | CASSYSKASGGLEQFF | TRBJ2-1 | few | TRBD2 | TRBV6-2/TRBV6-3
TGTGCCAGCAGCCCTGGGGCGGGGACTAATACGCAGTATTTT | CASSPGAGTNTQYF | TRBJ2-3 | NA | TRBD2 | TRBV11-2
TGTGCCAGCAGCCTAGACCAGGATCAAGAGACCCAGTACTTC | CASSLDQDQETQYF | TRBJ2-5 | few | NA | TRBV14
TGTGCCAGCAGCTATCCCCGGGGGGCCCAAGAGACCCAGTACTTC | CASSYPRGAQETQYF | TRBJ2-5 | few | NA | TRBV7-9
TGTGCCAGCAGCTTTCCAGGGACCATGAACACTGAAGCTTTCTTT | CASSFPGTMNTEAFF | TRBJ1-1 | few | NA | TRBV7-6
TGCGCCAGCTCTGGAGAGGGAAACACTGAAGCTTTCTTT | CASSGEGNTEAFF | TRBJ1-1 | many | NA | TRBV5-1
TGTGCCAGCAGCAAACCTAAGAGCGGAGCGAACACCGGGGAGCTGTTTTTT | CASSKPKSGANTGELFF | TRBJ2-2 | many | NA | TRBV7-2
TGCAGTGCTAGAGAAGAAGGACTAGCGGGGGCCTGGGAGACCCAGTACTTC | CSAREEGLAGAWETQYF | TRBJ2-5 | NA | TRBD2 | TRBV20-1